Each of the 13 T cell receptor beta chains below was sequenced from the same sample in a study of beta chain features in type 1 diabetes. Expressed TCRB transcripts were sequenced because the isolated RNA had all been reverse transcribed beforehand. TCRdb's table, derived via immunoSEQ multiplex PCR, lists solely in-frame clones and lacks some. The repertoire holds roughly 140,000 clones, with around 8% as singletons. Sequencing was done on a sample of central memory CD4+ T cells from blood. The receptors here all came from a man between 18 and 35 years old in good health.

This clone occurred a few times. The chain recombines TRBV7-3 with TRBJ2-7, with TRBD1 matching 9 bases. The V gene end was trimmed by 2 bases and the J gene end by 6 bases; junction bases not matched to a gene: 8. Germline V CDR1 and CDR2: SGHTA, FQGTGA. The CDR3 is 15 amino acids. CDR3 residues: CASSLEGQGSSEQYF. The CDR3 DNA is TGTGCCAGCAGCTTAGAGGGACAGGGTTCCAGCGAGCAGTACTTC.

This clone was found a few times. The chain carries TRBV7-2 and TRBJ2-3; 7 nucleotides match TRBD2. V was pared by 3 bases and J by 6 bases, with 12 bases of the junction left unmatched. This CDR3 region has 16 residues. Germline V gene sequence: CDR1 SGHTA, CDR2 FQGNSA. For the CDR3, the DNA is TGTGCCAGCAGCTTTAGTGGACCGGGGGGTCCGGATACGCAGTATTTT. This sequence encodes CASSFSGPGGPDTQYF.

There are a few counts of this clone. The chain links TRBV28 to TRBJ2-3; D call uncertain. V was shortened by 4 bases and J by 2 bases, with 4 bases between the two germline ends. This CDR3 contains 12 residues. CDR1 MDHEN and CDR2 SYDVKM come from the germline V gene. The CDR3 DNA follows: TGTGCCAGCAGTTACTTCACAGATACGCAGTATTTT. It encodes CASSYFTDTQYF. The variable domain in full, with the rest retrieved from reference TRBV28 and TRBJ2-3, is DVKVTQSSRYLVKRTGEKVFLECVQDMDHENMFWYRQDPGLGLRLIYFSYDVKMKEKGDIPEGYSVSREKKERFSLILESASTNQTSMYLCASSYFTDTQYFGPGTRLTVL.

This clone was recorded many times. The chain links TRBV30 to TRBJ1-2; 7 bases map to TRBD1. This CDR3 spans 14 amino acids. Looked up from germline, CDR1 is GTSNPN and CDR2 is SVGIG (reference sequence). The J segment lost 6 bases and the V segment lost 3 bases, leaving 10 bases of the junction unmatched. CDR3 amino acids: CAWRRGGRENGYTF. DNA of the CDR3: TGTGCCTGGAGGCGAGGGGGCCGCGAGAATGGCTACACCTTC.

This clone was seen many times. V and J are TRBV29-1 and TRBJ2-1; 13 bases agree with TRBD2. CDR1 and CDR2 from the germline V gene are SQVTM and ANQGSEA. V was pared by 7 bases and J by 0 bases, with 15 bases of the junction left unmatched. This CDR3 is built from 19 residues. The CDR3 DNA reads as TGCAGCGCCAATCAGGCTCCGGGACTAGCGGGACTCTCCTACAATGAGCAGTTCTTC. Translating it yields CSANQAPGLAGLSYNEQFF.

The chain has TRBV2 and TRBJ2-2, with 11 bases lining up with TRBD2. This CDR3 is 15 amino acids long. V trimming: 6 bases; J trimming: 6 bases; junction bases outside the gene matches: 6. Germline lookup yields CDR1 SNHLY and CDR2 FYNNEI. The CDR3 nucleotides read TGTGCCAGCAGCGCTAGCGGGAGGTCGGCCGGGGAGCTGTTTTTT. Encoded protein: CASSASGRSAGELFF.

The gene calls are TRBV5-4 and TRBJ1-1, with a tentative D call TRBD1 (6 bases). Germline assignment: CDR1 SGHNT and CDR2 YYREEE (reference sequence). This CDR3 comprises 15 residues. Trimming took off 0 bases at V and 1 base at J, with 10 bases between the two ends. The CDR3 loop is CASSLVDRRNTEAFF. DNA of the CDR3: TGTGCCAGCAGCTTGGTGGACAGACGGAACACTGAAGCTTTCTTT. The full variable domain, in which reference TRBV5-4 and TRBJ1-1 provide the parts outside the CDR3, is ETGVTQSPTHLIKTRGQQVTLRCSSQSGHNTVSWYQQALGQGPQFIFQYYREEENGRGNFPPRFSGLQFPNYSSELNVNALELDDSALYLCASSLVDRRNTEAFFGQGTRLTVV.

This clone was seen a few times. CDR3 amino acids: CASSVGASTDTQYF. CDR3 in DNA: TGTGCCAGCAGCGTAGGGGCTAGCACAGATACGCAGTATTTT. This chain uses TRBV9 with TRBJ2-3; D is uncertain. Trimming removed 0 bases from V and 0 bases from J, with 5 bases in between. Germline CDR1 and CDR2: SGDLS and YYNGEE. The CDR3 has 14 residues.

In its sample, this clone was seen a few times. The chain uses TRBV7-2 and TRBJ2-1; 7 bases align to TRBD2. The V gene end was trimmed by 2 bases and the J gene end by 6 bases; junction bases not matched to a gene: 7. This CDR3 contains 15 residues. Germline loops: CDR1 SGHTA, CDR2 FQGNSA. The CDR3 sequence: CASSLSRASGNEQFF. The DNA of the CDR3 is TGTGCCAGCAGCTTATCTCGGGCTAGCGGCAATGAGCAGTTCTTC. The whole variable domain, remainder taken from reference TRBV7-2 and TRBJ2-1, is GAGVSQSPSNKVTEKGKDVELRCDPISGHTALYWYRQSLGQGLEFLIYFQGNSAPDKSGLPSDRFSAERTGGSVSTLTIQRTQQEDSAVYLCASSLSRASGNEQFFGPGTRLTVL.

V usage is TRBV2 and J usage is TRBJ1-2, with 10 bases aligning to TRBD1. V lost 4 bases, J lost 1 base, and 3 bases stayed unmatched. The CDR3 sequence is 15 residues long. Germline V CDR1 and CDR2: SNHLY, FYNNEI. CDR3 DNA: TGTGCCAGCAGTGCGGGACAGGGGTTTAACTATGGCTACACCTTC. Translated, it gives CASSAGQGFNYGYTF. The full variable domain, in which reference TRBV2 and TRBJ1-2 provide the parts outside the CDR3, is EPEVTQTPSHQVTQMGQEVILRCVPISNHLYFYWYRQILGQKVEFLVSFYNNEISEKSEIFDDQFSVERPDGSNFTLKIRSTKLEDSAMYFCASSAGQGFNYGYTFGSGTRLTVV.

V usage is TRBV5-6 and J usage is TRBJ2-7; the match to TRBD1 covers 7 bases. Germline V CDR1 and CDR2: SGHDT, YYEEEE. Losses at the gene ends were 2 bases for V and 2 bases for J; bases not matched to a gene: 7. The CDR3 is 15 amino acids. The CDR3: CASSFYRDRAYEQYF. The CDR3, as DNA: TGTGCCAGCAGCTTTTACCGGGACAGAGCCTACGAGCAGTACTTC.

This clone came up a few times. The chain joins TRBV25-1 to TRBJ2-2, with 7 bases lining up with TRBD2. The junction had 14 bases not matched to a gene; V was cut back by 8 bases and J by 5 bases. Germline assignment: CDR1 MGHDK and CDR2 SYGVNS. CDR3 size: 16 residues. DNA of the CDR3: TGTGCCAGCGGGGGAGGGGCGGTTTTTCGGACCGGGGAGCTGTTTTTT. Protein sequence: CASGGGAVFRTGELFF.

This clone was found a few times. The rearrangement joins TRBV7-9 to TRBJ1-2; 8 bases match TRBD1. CDR1 SEHNR and CDR2 FQNEAQ come from the germline V gene (reference sequence). The CDR3 consists of 14 residues. With 4 bases clipped from V and 2 bases from J, the junction kept 3 bases outside the gene matches. The CDR3, as DNA: TGTGCCAGCAGCTCGACAGGGGCCAACTATGGCTACACCTTC. As protein: CASSSTGANYGYTF.